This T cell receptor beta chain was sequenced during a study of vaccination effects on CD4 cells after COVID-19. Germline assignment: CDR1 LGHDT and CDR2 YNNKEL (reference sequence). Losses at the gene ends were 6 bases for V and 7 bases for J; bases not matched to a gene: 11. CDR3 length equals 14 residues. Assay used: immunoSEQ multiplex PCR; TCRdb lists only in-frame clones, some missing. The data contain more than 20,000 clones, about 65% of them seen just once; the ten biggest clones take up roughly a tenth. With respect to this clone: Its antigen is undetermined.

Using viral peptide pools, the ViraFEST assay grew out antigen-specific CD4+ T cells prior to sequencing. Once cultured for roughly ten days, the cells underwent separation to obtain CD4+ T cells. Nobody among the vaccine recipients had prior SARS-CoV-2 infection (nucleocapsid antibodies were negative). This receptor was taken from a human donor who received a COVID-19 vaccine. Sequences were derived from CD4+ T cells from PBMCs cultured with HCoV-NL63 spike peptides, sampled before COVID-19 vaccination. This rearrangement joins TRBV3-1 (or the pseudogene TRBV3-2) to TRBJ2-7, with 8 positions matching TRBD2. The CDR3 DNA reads TGTGCCAGCAGAACGAGCGGGAGTACGGGGGAGCAGTACTTC. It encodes CASRTSGSTGEQYF.